Listed below are T cell receptor beta chains from one sample, sequenced in a study of OX40 agonist ivuxolimab in advanced cancers. The data were produced by immunoSEQ multiplex PCR, yet TCRdb's version contains in-frame clones alone and is incomplete. Here the sample spans 60,000 to 75,000 clones, approximately 85% being singletons. Sequencing used CD4+ or CD8+ T cells sorted from blood, obtained in a trial of the OX40 agonist ivuxolimab. These receptor sequences come from an adult with an advanced solid tumor such as melanoma, head and neck, liver or kidney cancer. Each CDR3 is given with its conserved first and last residue. A D gene is named only where the DNA matches it firmly. The size entry is marked missing in some rows and otherwise reads once, few, many or a size class.

clone_size d_call j_call v_call cdr3_nt cdr3_aa
- TRBD1 TRBJ1-4 TRBV9 TGTGCCAGCAGCGACGGGACAGGGTGGAATGAAAAACTGTTTTTT CASSDGTGWNEKLFF
- - TRBJ2-7 TRBV6-5 TGTGCCAGCAGCTCGGGCTCCTACGAGCAGTACTTC CASSSGSYEQYF
- TRBD1 TRBJ2-5 TRBV30 TGTGCCTGGACTCCCGGACAGGGGGCTGTAGAGACCCAGTACTTC CAWTPGQGAVETQYF
few - TRBJ2-3 TRBV6-1 TGTGCCAGCAGTGTCGACTTCACAGATACGCAGTATTTT CASSVDFTDTQYF
- TRBD1 TRBJ2-1 TRBV19 TGTGCCAGTAGAAGGGGGACAGGGGGCTTCAATGAGCAGTTCTTC CASRRGTGGFNEQFF
- - TRBJ1-2 TRBV9 TGTGCCAGCCGTAACAGGGAGGCCTATGGCTACACCTTC CASRNREAYGYTF
- - TRBJ2-1 TRBV7-9 TGTGCCAGCAGCCTCCTGGATGAGCAGTTCTTC CASSLLDEQFF
- - TRBJ2-2 TRBV4-2 TGTGCCAGCAGCCACGGGCCGTCGGACGGGGAGCTGTTTTTT CASSHGPSDGELFF
- - TRBJ1-2 TRBV4-2 TGTGCCAGCAGCACGGGACTGGATGGCTACACCTTC CASSTGLDGYTF
- - TRBJ1-1 TRBV28 TGTGCCAGCACCTTGGGCTGGGGGCGGCTGAACACTGAAGCTTTCTTT CASTLGWGRLNTEAFF
- - TRBJ2-5 TRBV11-2 TGTGCCAGCACGCAGGGACGGCTAGTCCAAGAGACCCAGTACTTC CASTQGRLVQETQYF
- - TRBJ1-2 TRBV27 TGTGCCAGCAGTCCCGCCTTTAACTATGGCTACACCTTC CASSPAFNYGYTF
few - TRBJ2-1 TRBV11-2 TGTGCCAGCACCCCCGCTTTGGGGTCCTACAATGAGCAGTTCTTC CASTPALGSYNEQFF
- TRBD1 TRBJ1-1 TRBV18 TGTGCCAGCTCCCGACGGGACAGGGATACCGGAGCTTTCTTT CASSRRDRDTGAFF
- - TRBJ1-1 TRBV18 TGTGCCAGCTCACCAGCGGGCCGGACTGAAGCTTTCTTT CASSPAGRTEAFF
- - TRBJ1-1 TRBV14 TGTGCCAGCAAGGTTGGCCTGAACACTGAAGCTTTCTTT CASKVGLNTEAFF
- TRBD1 TRBJ1-1 TRBV5-1 TGCGCCAGCAGCTTGGACAGGGGGAGGCCTGAAGCTTTCTTT CASSLDRGRPEAFF
few - TRBJ1-2 TRBV7-9 TGTGCCAGCAGCCCTGACGCGTTTTGGGGGGCTAACTATGGCTACACCTTC CASSPDAFWGANYGYTF
- - TRBJ1-5 TRBV19 TGTGCCAGTCATCAAGGGGGGGGCCCGTCACAGCCCCAGCATTTT CASHQGGGPSQPQHF
- - TRBJ2-6 TRBV4-2 TGTGCCAGCAGCCAAGATCGTACAGTACGCGGGGCCAACGTCCTGACTTTC CASSQDRTVRGANVLTF
- TRBD2 TRBJ2-3 TRBV9 TGTGCCAGCAGCGCCCTTAGCGGGGGGAGCACAGATACGCAGTATTTT CASSALSGGSTDTQYF
- - TRBJ2-1 TRBV5-6 TGTGCCAGCAGCTCGCTAAACGGCAATGAGCAGTTCTTC CASSSLNGNEQFF
- - TRBJ2-2 TRBV19 TGTGCCAGTAGTATGAGGGGCGGGCGAGGAGCCGGGGAGCTGTTTTTT CASSMRGGRGAGELFF
- - TRBJ2-3 TRBV5-1 TGCGCCAGCACCCCGGACCTCTCGTCTGGCACAGATACGCAGTATTTT CASTPDLSSGTDTQYF
- TRBD2 TRBJ2-4 TRBV6-5 TGTGCCAGCAGGGGGGGGTGGATAGATCCCATTCAGTACTTC CASRGGWIDPIQYF
- - TRBJ2-7 TRBV6-5 TGTGCCAGCAGTTACTCAGCCAGGGGAACCTACGAGCAGTACTTC CASSYSARGTYEQYF
- - TRBJ1-1 TRBV20-1 TGCAGTGCCGAACGGGCAGTAGAAGCTTTCTTT CSAERAVEAFF
few - TRBJ1-1 TRBV29-1 TGCAGCGCCCGGAAGCACCCAATGAACACTGAAGCTTTCTTT CSARKHPMNTEAFF
- TRBD1 TRBJ2-1 TRBV27 TGTGCCAGCAGTTGGGACAGGAGCCACTACAATGAGCAGTTCTTC CASSWDRSHYNEQFF
- TRBD1 TRBJ2-3 TRBV7-9 TGTGCCAGCAGCTTGGGACAGGGGGTCGTCGGAGATACGCAGTATTTT CASSLGQGVVGDTQYF
- - TRBJ1-1 TRBV15 TGTGCCACCACCTGGGGCACTGAAGCTTTCTTT CATTWGTEAFF
- - TRBJ2-3 TRBV29-1 TGCAGCGTTGAATTAGGTATAGATACGCAGTATTTT CSVELGIDTQYF
few - TRBJ2-6 TRBV7-9 TGTGCCAGCAACGAACAGGGCTCTGGGGCCAACGTCCTGACTTTC CASNEQGSGANVLTF
- - TRBJ1-5 TRBV6-1 TGTGCCAGCAGTGAACCCCAGTACCAGCCCCAGCATTTT CASSEPQYQPQHF
- - TRBJ1-1 TRBV11-3 TGTGCCAGCGCCCGGGGAGGCAGGGGAAACACTGAAGCTTTCTTT CASARGGRGNTEAFF
few - TRBJ1-1 TRBV7-2 TGTGCCAGCAGCTTAGGGGCGGGGTTGGCTGAAGCTTTCTTT CASSLGAGLAEAFF
few - TRBJ2-7 TRBV5-5 TGTGCCAGCAGCTTGGGAGTTGTAAACGAGCAGTACTTC CASSLGVVNEQYF
- - TRBJ1-5 TRBV30 TGTGCCTGGAGTGTACAGGACGGTCAGCCCCAGCATTTT CAWSVQDGQPQHF
- - TRBJ2-1 TRBV6-5 TGTGCCAGCAGCCCCGGGGTTGGCCAGCAGTTCTTC CASSPGVGQQFF
- - TRBJ1-1 TRBV30 TGTGCCTGGATCGTCCCGTCTTATGGGGGCGTGAACACTGAAGCTTTCTTT CAWIVPSYGGVNTEAFF
- TRBD2 TRBJ2-1 TRBV19 TGTGCCAGTAGTTTATTAGCGGGGAGGTCCTACAATGAGCAGTTCTTC CASSLLAGRSYNEQFF
- - TRBJ2-1 TRBV7-2 TGTGCCAGCAGCCCCAGCGGGCAGGTGGCCAATGAGCAGTTCTTC CASSPSGQVANEQFF
- - TRBJ2-7 TRBV18 TGTGCCAGCTCACCTGTCGCGGGCTACGAGCAGTACTTC CASSPVAGYEQYF
- TRBD1 TRBJ2-7 TRBV15 TGCGCCACCAGCAGAGATCCAAGGACAGGGGAGCAGTACTTC CATSRDPRTGEQYF
- - TRBJ1-5 TRBV7-2 TGTGCCAGCAGTCGGGACCCAGGCTCTCAGCCCCAGCATTTT CASSRDPGSQPQHF